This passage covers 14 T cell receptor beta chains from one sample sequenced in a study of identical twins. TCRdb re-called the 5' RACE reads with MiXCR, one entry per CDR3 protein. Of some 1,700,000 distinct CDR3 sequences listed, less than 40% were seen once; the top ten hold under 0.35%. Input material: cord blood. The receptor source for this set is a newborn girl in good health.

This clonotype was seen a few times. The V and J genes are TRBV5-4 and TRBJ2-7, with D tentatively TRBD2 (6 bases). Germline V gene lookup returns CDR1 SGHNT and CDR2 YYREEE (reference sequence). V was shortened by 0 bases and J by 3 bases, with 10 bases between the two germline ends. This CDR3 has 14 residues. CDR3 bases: TGTGCCAGCAGCTTGGGCGGGAAAGGCTACGAGCAGTACTTC. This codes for CASSLGGKGYEQYF.

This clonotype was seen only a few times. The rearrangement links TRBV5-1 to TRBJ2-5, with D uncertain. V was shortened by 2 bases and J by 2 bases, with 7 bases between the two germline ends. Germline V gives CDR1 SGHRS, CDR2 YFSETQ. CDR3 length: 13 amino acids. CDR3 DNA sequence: TGCGCCAGCAGCTTCGACCTACAAGAGACCCAGTACTTC. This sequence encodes CASSFDLQETQYF.

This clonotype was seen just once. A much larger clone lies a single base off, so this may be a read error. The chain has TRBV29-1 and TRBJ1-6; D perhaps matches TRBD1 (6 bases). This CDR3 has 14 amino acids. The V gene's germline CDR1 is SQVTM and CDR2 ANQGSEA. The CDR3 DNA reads TGCAGCGTTGACACCGGGACACCAAATTCACCCCCCCACTTT. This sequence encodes CSVDTGTPNSPPHF. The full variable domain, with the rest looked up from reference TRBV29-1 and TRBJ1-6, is SAVISQKPSRDICQRGTSLTIQCQVDSQVTMMFWYRQQPGQSLTLIATANQGSEATYESGFVIDKFPISRPNLTFSTLTVSNMSPEDSSIYLCSVDTGTPNSPPHFGNGTRLTVT.

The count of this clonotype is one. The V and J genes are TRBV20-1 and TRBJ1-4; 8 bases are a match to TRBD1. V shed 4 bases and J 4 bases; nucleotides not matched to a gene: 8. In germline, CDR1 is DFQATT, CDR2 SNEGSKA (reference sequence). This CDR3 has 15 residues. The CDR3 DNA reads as TGCAGTGCTACCCCAGGGGGCCCTGGTAATGAAAAACTGTTTTTT. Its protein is CSATPGGPGNEKLFF.

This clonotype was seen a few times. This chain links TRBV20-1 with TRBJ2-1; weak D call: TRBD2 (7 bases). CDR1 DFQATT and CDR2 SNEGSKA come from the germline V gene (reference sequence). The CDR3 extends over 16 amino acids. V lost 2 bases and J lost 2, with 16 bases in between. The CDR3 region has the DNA TGCAGTGCTAGATCCTTAGGGGGGGAGACCTACAATGAGCAGTTCTTC. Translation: CSARSLGGETYNEQFF.

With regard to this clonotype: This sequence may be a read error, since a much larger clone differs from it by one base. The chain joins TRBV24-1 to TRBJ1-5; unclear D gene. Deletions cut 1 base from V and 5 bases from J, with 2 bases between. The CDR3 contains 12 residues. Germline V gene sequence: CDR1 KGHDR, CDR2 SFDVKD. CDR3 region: CATSDFDQPQHF. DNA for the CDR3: TGTGCCACCAGTGATTTCGATCAGCCCCAGCATTTT.

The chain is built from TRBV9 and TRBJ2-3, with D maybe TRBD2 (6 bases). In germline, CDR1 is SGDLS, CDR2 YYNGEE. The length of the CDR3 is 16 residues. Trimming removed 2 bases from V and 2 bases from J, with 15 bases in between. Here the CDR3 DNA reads TGTGCCAGCAGCGTCGGAGGGCGGGCATTCACAGATACGCAGTATTTT. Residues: CASSVGGRAFTDTQYF.

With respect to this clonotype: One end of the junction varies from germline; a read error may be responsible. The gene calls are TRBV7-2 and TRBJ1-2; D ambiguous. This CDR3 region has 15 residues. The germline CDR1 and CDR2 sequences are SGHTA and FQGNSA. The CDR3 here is CASSLALLTDYSYTF. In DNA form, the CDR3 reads TGTGCCAGCAGCTTAGCGCTGCTCACCGACTATAGCTACACCTTC.

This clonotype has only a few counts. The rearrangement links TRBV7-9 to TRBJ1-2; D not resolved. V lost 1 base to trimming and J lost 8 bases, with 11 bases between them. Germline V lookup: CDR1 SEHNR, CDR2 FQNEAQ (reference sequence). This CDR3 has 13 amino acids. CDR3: CASSLGKGGGYTF. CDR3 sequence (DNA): TGTGCCAGCAGCTTAGGGAAGGGCGGAGGCTACACCTTC.

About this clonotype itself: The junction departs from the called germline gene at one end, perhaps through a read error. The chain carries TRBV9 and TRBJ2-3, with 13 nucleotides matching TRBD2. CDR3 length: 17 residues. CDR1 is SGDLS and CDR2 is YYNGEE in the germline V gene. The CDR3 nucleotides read TGTGCCAGCAGCGTAGGACTAGCGGGAGGAGCCACAGATGCGCAGTATTTT. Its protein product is CASSVGLAGGATDAQYF.

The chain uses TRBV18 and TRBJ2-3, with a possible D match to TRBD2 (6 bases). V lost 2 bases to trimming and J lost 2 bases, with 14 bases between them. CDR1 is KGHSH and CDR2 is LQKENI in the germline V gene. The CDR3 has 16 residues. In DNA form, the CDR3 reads TGTGCCAGCTCACCAGAGCGCCCGGGGGTCACAGATACGCAGTATTTT. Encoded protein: CASSPERPGVTDTQYF.

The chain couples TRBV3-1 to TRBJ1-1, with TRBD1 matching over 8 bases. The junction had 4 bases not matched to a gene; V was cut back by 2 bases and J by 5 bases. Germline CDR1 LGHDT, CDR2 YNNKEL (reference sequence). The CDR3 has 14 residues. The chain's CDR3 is CASSQRTGRTEAFF. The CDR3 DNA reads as TGTGCCAGCAGCCAAAGGACAGGGAGGACTGAAGCTTTCTTT.

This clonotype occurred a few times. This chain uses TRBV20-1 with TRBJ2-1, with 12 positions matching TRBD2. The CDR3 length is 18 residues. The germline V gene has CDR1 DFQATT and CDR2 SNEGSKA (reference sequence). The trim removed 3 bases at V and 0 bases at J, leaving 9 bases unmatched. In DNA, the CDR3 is TGCAGTGCTAGTAATCCGGGACTAGCGGGCCGCTCCTACAATGAGCAGTTCTTC. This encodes CSASNPGLAGRSYNEQFF.

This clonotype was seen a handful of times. The CDR3 DNA sequence: TGTGCCAGCAGCCAACAGCGGGGGGACAAAAACATTCAGTACTTC. It yields the protein CASSQQRGDKNIQYF. The chain employs TRBV4-2 and TRBJ2-4, with 9 bases fitting TRBD2. The germline CDR1 and CDR2 sequences are LGHNA and YNFKEQ. CDR3 length: 15 residues. V lost 2 bases to trimming and J lost 3 bases; unmatched junction nucleotides: 2.